Only a few counts were recorded for the clone carrying this T cell receptor (beta chain). Its target is not known. The source of the sample is a study of T-cell memory formation after mild COVID-19. About the research overall: Clusters of TCRs were largely donor specific.

Study-level points and caveats: Whether day 37 second-wave clones are SARS-CoV-2-specific was not confirmed. The study found contracting CD4+ clones mainly in CM and EM and contracting CD8+ clones in EMRA.

5'RACE, which relied on constant-segment primers, yielded TCR alpha and TCR beta cDNA libraries carrying sample barcodes and UMIs. TCRdb itself ran the 5' RACE reads through MiXCR, one entry per CDR3 protein. The sample carries under 400,000 distinct CDR3 sequences, 20% to 25% recorded once. Trimming shortened V by 6 bases and J by 2 bases, and 13 bases separated the two germline ends. This CDR3 has 14 amino acids. The germline V gene encodes CDR1 SNHLY and CDR2 FYNNEI. This receptor was identified in an adult woman who had mild COVID-19 (a few samples of this study predate the infection). Cell type and time point are not known. The chain combines TRBV2 with TRBJ1-2; no firm D call. Sequencing was carried out using PBMCs or a T cell subset sorted from them (not recorded which). In DNA, the CDR3 is TGTGCCAGCAGGACCCCGGCGGTAAACTATGGCTACACCTTC. Amino acid sequence: CASRTPAVNYGYTF.